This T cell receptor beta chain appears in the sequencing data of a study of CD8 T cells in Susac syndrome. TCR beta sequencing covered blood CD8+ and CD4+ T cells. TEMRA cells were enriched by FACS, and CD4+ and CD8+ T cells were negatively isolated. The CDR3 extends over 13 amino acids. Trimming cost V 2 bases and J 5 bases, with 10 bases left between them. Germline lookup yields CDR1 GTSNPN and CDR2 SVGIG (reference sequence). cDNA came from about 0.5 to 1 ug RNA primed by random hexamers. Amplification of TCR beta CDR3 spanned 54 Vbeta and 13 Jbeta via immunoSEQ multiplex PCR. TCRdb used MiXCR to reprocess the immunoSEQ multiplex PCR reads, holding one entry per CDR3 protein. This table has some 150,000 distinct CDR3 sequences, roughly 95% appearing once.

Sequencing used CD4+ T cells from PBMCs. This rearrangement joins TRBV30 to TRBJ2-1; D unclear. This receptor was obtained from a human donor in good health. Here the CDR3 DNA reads TGTGCCTGGAGTACGGCTACACACAATGAGCAGTTCTTC. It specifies CAWSTATHNEQFF.